These T cell receptor beta chains were read from a single sample in a study of cytomegalovirus exposure and HLA in healthy donors. The data were produced by immunoSEQ multiplex PCR, yet TCRdb's version contains in-frame clones alone and is incomplete. The repertoire has 130,000 or so clones, about three quarters of them found once; the top ten carry 1.5%. Sequenced input: PBMCs. All receptors come from a woman between 18 and 30 years old in good health and CMV-seronegative. The CDR3 runs from the conserved cysteine through the conserved F or W. Each record gives: CDR3 DNA, CDR3 protein, clone size, D gene, V gene, J gene. A D gene is named only where the DNA matches it firmly. Part of the rows lack a size; the others show once, few, many or a class for expanded clones.

TGCGCCAGCAGTGAGAACCTATCCGGGGAGCTGTTTTTT,CASSENLSGELFF,-,-,TRBV10-1,TRBJ2-2
TGCAGTGCTAGAGATATTTACGAGCAGTACTTC,CSARDIYEQYF,-,-,TRBV20-1,TRBJ2-7
TGTGCCAGCAGGCCCAGACCTACAGGGGTCCAATACTCTGGGGCCAACGTCCTGACTTTC,CASRPRPTGVQYSGANVLTF,-,TRBD1,TRBV27,TRBJ2-6
TGTGCCAGCAGTGTGTGGCCTGAGCAGTACTTC,CASSVWPEQYF,-,-,TRBV2,TRBJ2-7
TGTGCCAGCAGCGCGGAACAACCGGGGGTGAACACTGAAGCTTTCTTT,CASSAEQPGVNTEAFF,-,-,TRBV7-9,TRBJ1-1
TGTGCCAGCAGGAGGACAGGGGGCTACGAGCAGTACTTC,CASRRTGGYEQYF,once,TRBD1,TRBV5-6,TRBJ2-7
TGCAGCGTCCGGGAGGGCGATGAGCAGTTCTTC,CSVREGDEQFF,-,TRBD2,TRBV29-1,TRBJ2-1
TGTGCCAGCAGCTTAGGCGGGAGTGCGGATACGCAGTATTTT,CASSLGGSADTQYF,-,TRBD2,TRBV7-2,TRBJ2-3
TGTGCCAGCAGCTTGCGCGGACAGGGGCCTAGCAATCAGCCCCAGCATTTT,CASSLRGQGPSNQPQHF,-,TRBD1,TRBV5-6,TRBJ1-5
TGTGCCAGTAGTCCTACAGCGGGAGGGACAGATACGCAGTATTTT,CASSPTAGGTDTQYF,-,TRBD2,TRBV19,TRBJ2-3
TGTGCCTGGAGTGAAGGAGGGCAAGGGGCCAACGTCCTGACTTTC,CAWSEGGQGANVLTF,once,-,TRBV30,TRBJ2-6
TGTGCCAGCAGCCAACAGGGGTGGGACACTGAAGCTTTCTTT,CASSQQGWDTEAFF,-,TRBD1,TRBV5-6,TRBJ1-1
TGTGCCACTACACGTAGCGGGGACTACAATGAGCAGTTCTTC,CATTRSGDYNEQFF,-,TRBD2,TRBV27,TRBJ2-1
TGTGCCTGGAGTGTACAGGGGGCGGCTGGAAACACCATATATTTT,CAWSVQGAAGNTIYF,-,TRBD1,TRBV30,TRBJ1-3
TGTGCCAGCAGTGGCAACAGGGGACTGCGGGGCTACACCTTC,CASSGNRGLRGYTF,-,TRBD1,TRBV2,TRBJ1-2
TGTGCCAGCAGCTATAGCGGGAGGGCCGCCGGGGAGCTGTTTTTT,CASSYSGRAAGELFF,-,TRBD2,TRBV13,TRBJ2-2
TGTGCCAGCAGCGAGGGTTCCGGGGAGCTGTTTTTT,CASSEGSGELFF,-,-,TRBV5-4,TRBJ2-2
TGTGCTAGTGGTTTGGTCGGGGGGCAGCCCCAGCATTTT,CASGLVGGQPQHF,-,-,TRBV12-5,TRBJ1-5
TGTGCCAGCAGCCCCCGGGGGTGGCCCTACAATGAGCAGTTCTTC,CASSPRGWPYNEQFF,-,-,TRBV7-8,TRBJ2-1
TGCGCCAGCAGCTTGGCGGGCGGGGAGTACAATGAGCAGTTCTTC,CASSLAGGEYNEQFF,-,-,TRBV5-1,TRBJ2-1
TGTGCCAGCAGCCAAGATAAACGCGCTAATGAAAAACTGTTTTTT,CASSQDKRANEKLFF,few,-,TRBV4-2,TRBJ1-4
TGTGCCTGGAGAGCGGGAGTCTACAATGAGCAGTTCTTC,CAWRAGVYNEQFF,-,TRBD2,TRBV30,TRBJ2-1
TGTGCCAGCAGCGGGAGGGCCCTGGATACGCAGTATTTT,CASSGRALDTQYF,-,TRBD2,TRBV6-1,TRBJ2-3
TGTGCCTGGAGTGGAGGCGGAGCCTACGAGCAGTACTTC,CAWSGGGAYEQYF,-,-,TRBV30,TRBJ2-7
TGCGCCAGCGGGGACAGTCCGAACACTGAAGCTTTCTTT,CASGDSPNTEAFF,-,TRBD1,TRBV5-1,TRBJ1-1
TGTGCCAGCAGTTACTCGAGTGGTGGTCAGCCCCAGCATTTT,CASSYSSGGQPQHF,-,-,TRBV6-6,TRBJ1-5
TGTGCCAGCAGCTTTAGCGGGAATCCCGGGGAGCTGTTTTTT,CASSFSGNPGELFF,-,TRBD2,TRBV11-3,TRBJ2-2
TGTGCCGCCCGGACAGGGTCGGATGGCTACACCTTC,CAARTGSDGYTF,-,TRBD1,TRBV19,TRBJ1-2
TGCGCCAGCAGTCACTCCCGGGACTTATCGGACACCACAGATACGCAGTATTTT,CASSHSRDLSDTTDTQYF,-,-,TRBV23-1,TRBJ2-3
TGTGCCAGCAGCTTTAGGTTTGTGACAGGGGTTTCGCGGGAGCAGTACTTC,CASSFRFVTGVSREQYF,-,TRBD1,TRBV5-6,TRBJ2-7
TGTGCCAGCGGGTCTCTAGCGGGAGGACCCTACGAGCAGTACTTC,CASGSLAGGPYEQYF,-,TRBD2,TRBV2,TRBJ2-7
TGCGCCAGCAGCCAAGGACAGGGCGTGGGGGAGCAGTACTTC,CASSQGQGVGEQYF,-,TRBD1,TRBV5-1,TRBJ2-7
TGTGCCAGTAGTCCCCGGGACAGGATCCAGCCCCAGCATTTT,CASSPRDRIQPQHF,-,TRBD1,TRBV19,TRBJ1-5
TGTGCCAGTAGTATTCGACAGGGAGTCTATGGCTACACCTTC,CASSIRQGVYGYTF,-,TRBD1,TRBV19,TRBJ1-2
TGTGCCAGCAGACTGGGACAGGGAGATTTGAACACTGAAGCTTTCTTT,CASRLGQGDLNTEAFF,-,TRBD1,TRBV5-4,TRBJ1-1
TGTGCCAGCAGCTTATGGCCCGGACAGCCTGAAAAACTGTTTTTT,CASSLWPGQPEKLFF,-,-,TRBV7-9,TRBJ1-4
TGTGCCAGCAGCTTAGCCGGGACAGGCCATGGCTACACCTTC,CASSLAGTGHGYTF,-,TRBD1,TRBV7-9,TRBJ1-2
TGTGCCAGCAGCTCGCCAGCGGCTGGCTACACCTTC,CASSSPAAGYTF,-,-,TRBV5-6,TRBJ1-2
TGTGCCAGCAGCCGGGGTGCGGGGTCGGTCACTGAAGCTTTCTTT,CASSRGAGSVTEAFF,-,-,TRBV5-6,TRBJ1-1
TGTGCCAGCTCCCCGGTTCTTAACACTGAAGCTTTCTTT,CASSPVLNTEAFF,-,-,TRBV18,TRBJ1-1
TGTGCCAGCAGTGAAGAGACAGGGGCAAGTGAAAAACTGTTTTTT,CASSEETGASEKLFF,-,TRBD1,TRBV25-1,TRBJ1-4
TGTGCCAGCAGCTTCTTTGCGGGAGGTGCAAATGAGCAGTTCTTC,CASSFFAGGANEQFF,-,TRBD2,TRBV7-2,TRBJ2-1
TGTGCCCCCGGGAGGGGGAGCCCAAGTAAGGGGTTGTCCTACGAGCAGTACTTC,CAPGRGSPSKGLSYEQYF,-,TRBD2,TRBV27,TRBJ2-7
TGTGCCAGCAGCTTAAAAGAGTTTTACTATAGCAATCAGCCCCAGCATTTT,CASSLKEFYYSNQPQHF,-,-,TRBV7-2,TRBJ1-5
TGCGCCAGCAGTGAGTCTGGGACTCCCGAGCGGGAGACCCAGTACTTC,CASSESGTPERETQYF,-,-,TRBV10-1,TRBJ2-5
TGTGCCTGGCAACCGGGACAGGAGTACGAGCAGTACTTC,CAWQPGQEYEQYF,-,TRBD1,TRBV30,TRBJ2-7
TGTGCCAGTAGTACTCTTGCAACTAATGAAAAACTGTTTTTT,CASSTLATNEKLFF,-,-,TRBV19,TRBJ1-4
TGTGCCAGCAGCCCCCGACTAGCGGTGACAGATACGCAGTATTTT,CASSPRLAVTDTQYF,-,TRBD2,TRBV7-6,TRBJ2-3
TGTGCCAGCAGCCCCGACAACTACGAGCAGTACTTC,CASSPDNYEQYF,-,-,TRBV7-9,TRBJ2-7
TGCGCCAGCAGCTTGGGAGCAGATACGCAGTATTTT,CASSLGADTQYF,-,-,TRBV5-1,TRBJ2-3
TGCGCCAGCAGGGAGGACAGGGGTTGGTATGGCTACACCTTC,CASREDRGWYGYTF,-,TRBD1,TRBV5-1,TRBJ1-2
TGTGCCAGCAGCCCAAGACAGTTTAGCACAGATACGCAGTATTTT,CASSPRQFSTDTQYF,-,-,TRBV7-8,TRBJ2-3
TGCGCCAGCAGCAGAGACAGTTCTGCCTACGAGCAGTACTTC,CASSRDSSAYEQYF,-,-,TRBV5-1,TRBJ2-7
TGTGCCAGCTCACCAAACACAGGGGAAAATGGCTACACCTTC,CASSPNTGENGYTF,-,TRBD1,TRBV18,TRBJ1-2